Following are 11 T cell receptor beta chains from one sample sequenced in a study of CD8+CD57+ T cells in acquired aplastic anemia. Profiles of TCR beta VDJ and CDR3 were generated from a genomic DNA template. TCRdb reprocessed the reads with MiXCR, giving one entry per CDR3 protein. The sample shows 400,000 to 600,000 distinct CDR3 sequences, less than 35% of them seen only once. An expansion of CD8+CD57+ cells by flow cytometry had been shown in patients chosen for sequencing. Sequenced sample: sorted CD4+, CD8+, or CD8+CD57+ T cells (not recorded which) from PBMCs. These receptors all stem from a human donor with aplastic anemia.

The rearrangement uses TRBV5-1 and TRBJ1-3; tentatively, D is TRBD1 (5 bases). Germline CDR1 and CDR2: SGHRS and YFSETQ. This CDR3 region has 16 residues. V lost 0 bases and J lost 2, with 12 bases in between. The CDR3 sequence is CASSLAGDDTGNTIYF. CDR3 DNA: TGCGCCAGCAGCTTGGCTGGGGACGACACTGGAAACACCATATATTTT.

The chain recombines TRBV7-2 with TRBJ1-2; D call uncertain. V dropped 5 bases and J dropped 6 bases, with 16 bases sitting between them. Per the germline V gene, CDR1 is SGHTA and CDR2 is FQGNSA. This CDR3 is built from 14 residues. The chain's CDR3 is CASSPPGSANGYTF. The DNA for the CDR3 is TGTGCCAGCAGCCCCCCTGGATCTGCGAATGGCTACACCTTC.

DNA of the CDR3: TGTGCCAGCAGCCAAGGTCTAGGCGGAGATAGCAATCAGCCCCAGCATTTT. Protein product: CASSQGLGGDSNQPQHF. The rearrangement joins TRBV4-2 to TRBJ1-5, with unresolved D. In germline, CDR1 is LGHNA, CDR2 YNFKEQ. Trimming left V 1 base short and J 0 bases short, with 13 bases between. The CDR3 extends over 17 amino acids.

The rearrangement uses TRBV2 and TRBJ1-4; D remains ambiguous. V was shortened by 4 bases and J by 2 bases, with 14 bases between the two germline ends. This CDR3 region has 16 residues. Germline CDR1 SNHLY, CDR2 FYNNEI. The chain's CDR3 is CASSVQSSATNEKLFF. The CDR3 DNA follows: TGTGCCAGCAGTGTTCAGAGCTCCGCGACTAATGAAAAACTGTTTTTT.

This clonotype is a singleton in its sample. The V gene is TRBV4-1, the J gene TRBJ2-4, with 9 bases identical to TRBD1. The CDR3 runs to 17 residues. Germline V gene lookup returns CDR1 MGHRA and CDR2 YSYEKL. The trim removed 2 bases at V and 0 bases at J, leaving 5 bases unmatched. CDR3 residues: CASSQSDRGIAKNIQYF. CDR3 bases: TGCGCCAGCAGCCAATCAGACAGGGGGATAGCCAAAAACATTCAGTACTTC.

The chain links TRBV20-1 to TRBJ1-1; D is undetermined. This CDR3 has 13 amino acids. The V end was cut by 3 bases, the J end by 0 bases, with 8 bases between. Germline V gene data show CDR1 as DFQATT and CDR2 as SNEGSKA (reference sequence). CDR3 coding DNA: TGCAGTGCTAGCAGACTGGTGAACACTGAAGCTTTCTTT. Its protein product is CSASRLVNTEAFF.

CDR3 coding DNA: TGTGCCGTTGACCAGGGATTAGCGGGAGGGACCCAGTACTTC. Its protein is CAVDQGLAGGTQYF. The V and J genes are TRBV24-1 and TRBJ2-5; TRBD2 matches 10 bases. The ends lost 12 bases at V and 7 bases at J; junction bases unmatched: 13. The CDR3 spans 14 residues. Germline V gives CDR1 KGHDR, CDR2 SFDVKD.

V is TRBV6-7 and J is TRBJ1-5, with 7 bases aligning to TRBD1. TRBV6-7 belongs to the ORF category, with a function that is uncertain. The CDR3 consists of 18 residues. Germline trimming cut 2 bases from V and 4 bases from J; bases unmatched to any gene: 14. CDR3 in amino acids: CASSYPDRRVEVNQPQHF. In nucleotides, the CDR3 is TGTGCCAGCAGTTACCCGGACAGGAGGGTAGAGGTAAATCAGCCCCAGCATTTT.

The chain recombines TRBV11-1 with TRBJ1-6; 9 bases fit TRBD1. With 1 base clipped from V and 6 bases from J, the junction kept 7 bases outside the gene matches. CDR1 is SGHAT, CDR2 FQDESV, per germline (reference sequence). This CDR3 contains 17 residues. Here the CDR3 reads CASSLGLPGQGNSPLHF. The CDR3 bases are TGTGCCAGCAGCTTAGGACTCCCGGGACAGGGTAATTCACCCCTCCACTTT.

This clonotype was seen many times. Written as DNA, the CDR3 is TGTGCCAGCAGCCCGGACTCAAACTCCTACGAGCAGTACTTC. It translates to CASSPDSNSYEQYF. The V gene is TRBV7-2, the J gene TRBJ2-7; TRBD2 might be the D (5 bases). The CDR3 runs to 14 residues. The germline gives CDR1 SGHTA, CDR2 FQGNSA. V lost 5 bases and J lost 0, with 11 bases in between.

For this clonotype: Since a much larger clone is just one base distant, this may be a read error. The chain carries TRBV19 and TRBJ2-6; D is possibly TRBD1 or TRBD2 (5 bases each). Germline lookup yields CDR1 LNHDA and CDR2 SQIVND (reference sequence). This CDR3 contains 16 residues. Deletions cut 4 bases from V and 0 bases from J, with 10 bases between. The CDR3 is CASSRRGNSGANVLTF. CDR3 sequence (DNA): TGTGCCAGTAGTAGACGGGGCAACTCTGGGGCCAACGTCCTGACTTTC.